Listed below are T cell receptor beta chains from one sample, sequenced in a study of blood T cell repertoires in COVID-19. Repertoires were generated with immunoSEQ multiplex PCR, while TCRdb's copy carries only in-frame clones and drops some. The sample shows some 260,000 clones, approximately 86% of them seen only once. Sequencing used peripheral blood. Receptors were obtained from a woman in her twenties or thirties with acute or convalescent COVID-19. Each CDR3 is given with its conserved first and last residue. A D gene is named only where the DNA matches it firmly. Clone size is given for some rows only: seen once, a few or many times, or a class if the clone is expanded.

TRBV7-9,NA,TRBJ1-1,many,CASSLMASEAFF,TGTGCCAGCAGCTTAATGGCCTCTGAAGCTTTCTTT
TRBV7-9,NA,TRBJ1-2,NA,CASRPISGDGYTF,TGTGCCAGCAGGCCAATATCAGGGGATGGCTACACCTTC
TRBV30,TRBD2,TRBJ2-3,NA,CAWSTAGTGTRSTDTQYF,TGTGCCTGGAGTACCGCAGGCACCGGGACTAGAAGCACAGATACGCAGTATTTT
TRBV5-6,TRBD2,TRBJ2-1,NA,CASSSVLAGAYNEQFF,TGTGCCAGCAGCTCAGTACTAGCGGGAGCCTACAATGAGCAGTTCTTC
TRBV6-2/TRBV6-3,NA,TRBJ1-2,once,CASSDSRYGYTF,TGTGCCAGCAGTGACTCGAGGTATGGCTACACCTTC
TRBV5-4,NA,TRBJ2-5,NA,CASSLPGLKETQYF,TGTGCCAGCAGCTTGCCGGGGTTGAAGGAGACCCAGTACTTC
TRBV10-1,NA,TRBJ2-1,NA,CASSDPGSEQFF,TGCGCCAGCAGTGATCCAGGCAGTGAGCAGTTCTTC
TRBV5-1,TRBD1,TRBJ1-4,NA,CASSIGQGRSEKLFF,TGCGCCAGCAGCATAGGACAGGGGAGGAGTGAAAAACTGTTTTTT
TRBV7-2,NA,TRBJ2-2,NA,CATRGSNTGELFF,TGTGCCACCCGGGGGTCCAATACCGGGGAGCTGTTTTTT
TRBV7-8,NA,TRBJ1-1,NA,CASRTEPTVNTEAFF,TGTGCCAGCAGGACCGAACCTACAGTGAACACTGAAGCTTTCTTT
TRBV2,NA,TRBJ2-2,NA,CASGLPTSGPNTGELFF,TGTGCCAGCGGATTACCCACTAGTGGACCGAACACCGGGGAGCTGTTTTTT
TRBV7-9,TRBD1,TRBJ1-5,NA,CASSPGQGRQPQHF,TGTGCCAGCAGCCCCGGACAGGGAAGGCAGCCCCAGCATTTT
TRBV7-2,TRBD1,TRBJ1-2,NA,CASSLGPSRQGFANYGYTF,TGTGCCAGCAGCTTAGGGCCCAGCCGACAGGGCTTCGCTAACTATGGCTACACCTTC
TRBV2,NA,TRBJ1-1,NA,CASSQEAGDTEAFF,TGTGCCAGTAGTCAAGAGGCGGGCGACACTGAAGCTTTCTTT
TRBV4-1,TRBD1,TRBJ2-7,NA,CASSQGYRGSYEQYF,TGCGCCAGCAGCCAAGGTTACAGGGGATCCTACGAGCAGTACTTC
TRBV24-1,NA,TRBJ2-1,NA,CATSDQTIYEQFF,TGTGCCACCAGTGACCAGACTATTTATGAGCAGTTCTTC
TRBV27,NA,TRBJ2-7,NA,CASSGYGTYEQYF,TGTGCCAGCAGTGGTTACGGTACCTACGAGCAGTACTTC
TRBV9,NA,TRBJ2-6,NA,CASSEEGLGASGANVLTF,TGTGCCAGCAGCGAGGAGGGATTAGGGGCCTCTGGGGCCAACGTCCTGACTTTC
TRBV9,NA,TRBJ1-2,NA,CASSARDTLNYGYTF,TGTGCCAGCAGCGCCCGGGACACCCTTAACTATGGCTACACCTTC
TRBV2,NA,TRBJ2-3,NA,CASRLQGTDTQYF,TGTGCCAGCAGACTACAGGGCACAGATACGCAGTATTTT
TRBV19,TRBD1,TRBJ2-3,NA,CASSIVGPGQGTDTQYF,TGTGCCAGTAGTATAGTAGGTCCGGGACAGGGCACAGATACGCAGTATTTT
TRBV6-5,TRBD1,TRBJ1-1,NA,CASRLDRAGNTEAFF,TGTGCCAGCAGGTTAGACAGGGCAGGGAACACTGAAGCTTTCTTT
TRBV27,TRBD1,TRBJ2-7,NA,CASSWGQGGYEQYF,TGTGCCAGCAGTTGGGGACAGGGAGGCTACGAGCAGTACTTC
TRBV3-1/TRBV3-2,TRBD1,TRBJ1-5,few,CASSQPGQKDRGNQPQHF,TGTGCCAGCAGCCAGCCGGGACAGAAAGATAGGGGGAATCAGCCCCAGCATTTT
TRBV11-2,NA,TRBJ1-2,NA,CASSTESYGYTF,TGTGCCAGCAGCACGGAGAGCTATGGCTACACCTTC
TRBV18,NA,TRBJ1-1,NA,CASSPWTDMNTEAFF,TGTGCCAGCTCCCCTTGGACAGACATGAACACTGAAGCTTTCTTT
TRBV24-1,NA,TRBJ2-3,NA,CATSDLNWQGSGTQYF,TGTGCCACCAGTGATTTGAATTGGCAGGGGTCGGGTACGCAGTATTTT
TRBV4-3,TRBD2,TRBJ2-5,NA,CASSLIAGVGETQYF,TGCGCCAGCAGCCTAATAGCGGGAGTCGGTGAGACCCAGTACTTC
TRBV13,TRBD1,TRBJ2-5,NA,CASSPEGTGKETQYF,TGTGCCAGCAGCCCCGAAGGGACAGGAAAAGAGACCCAGTACTTC
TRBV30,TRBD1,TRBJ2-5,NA,CAWTRDRGETQYF,TGTGCCTGGACCCGGGACAGGGGGGAGACCCAGTACTTC
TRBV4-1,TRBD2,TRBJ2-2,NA,CASSQGLRGRATTGELFF,TGCGCCAGCAGCCAAGGGCTTCGGGGGAGGGCCACCACCGGGGAGCTGTTTTTT
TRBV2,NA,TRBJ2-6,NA,CASSLQASGANVLTF,TGTGCCAGCAGCCTACAGGCCTCTGGGGCCAACGTCCTGACTTTC
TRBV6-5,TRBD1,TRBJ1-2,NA,CASSYPQSTGYYGYTF,TGTGCCAGCAGTTACCCCCAATCGACAGGGTACTATGGCTACACCTTC
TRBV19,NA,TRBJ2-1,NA,CASSIAELNEQFF,TGTGCCAGTAGTATAGCCGAGCTCAATGAGCAGTTCTTC
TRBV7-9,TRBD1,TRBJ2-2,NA,CASSDRGYELFF,TGTGCCAGCAGTGACAGGGGGTATGAGCTGTTTTTT
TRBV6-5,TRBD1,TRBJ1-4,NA,CASSKGGGEKLFF,TGTGCCAGCAGCAAAGGGGGCGGTGAAAAACTGTTTTTT
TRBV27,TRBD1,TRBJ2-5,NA,CASSLTGTEETQYF,TGTGCCAGCAGTTTAACCGGGACAGAAGAGACCCAGTACTTC
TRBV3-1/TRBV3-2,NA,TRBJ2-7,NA,CASSQARRGEQYF,TGTGCCAGCAGCCAAGCCCGGCGGGGTGAGCAGTACTTC
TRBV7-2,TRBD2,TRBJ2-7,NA,CASSSISKASGRSPYEQYF,TGTGCCAGCAGCTCGATATCAAAAGCTAGCGGGAGGTCCCCCTACGAGCAGTACTTC
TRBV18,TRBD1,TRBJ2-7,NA,CASSYPRDRGSVDGSYYEQYF,TGTGCCAGCTCCTACCCGCGAGACAGGGGGTCGGTCGACGGGAGCTACTACGAGCAGTACTTC
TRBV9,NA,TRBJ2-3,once,CASSATVADTQYF,TGTGCCAGCAGCGCCACAGTTGCAGATACGCAGTATTTT
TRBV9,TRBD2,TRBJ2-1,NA,CASSVDPLAGVNNEQFF,TGTGCCAGCAGCGTAGACCCCCTAGCGGGAGTAAACAATGAGCAGTTCTTC
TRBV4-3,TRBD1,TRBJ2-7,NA,CASSQGYRGRYEQYF,TGCGCCAGCAGCCAAGGCTACAGGGGGAGGTACGAGCAGTACTTC
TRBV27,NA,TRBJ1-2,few,CARASGAANYGYTF,TGTGCCAGAGCTAGCGGGGCAGCTAACTATGGCTACACCTTC
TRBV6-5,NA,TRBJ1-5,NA,CASSLSGTQGRAQHF,TGTGCCAGCAGCCTGTCCGGCACACAGGGAAGGGCCCAGCATTTT
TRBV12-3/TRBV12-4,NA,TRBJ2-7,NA,CASSPALINEQYF,TGTGCCAGCAGTCCCGCGTTGATTAACGAGCAGTACTTC
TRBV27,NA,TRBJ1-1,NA,CASSLLSGSGGMNTEAFF,TGTGCCAGCAGTTTATTGTCTGGCAGCGGGGGCATGAACACTGAAGCTTTCTTT
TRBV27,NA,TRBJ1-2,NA,CASSYIKGQPGYTF,TGTGCCAGCAGTTACATAAAGGGGCAGCCTGGCTACACCTTC